The clone carrying this T cell receptor (beta chain) was seen only a few times. Its antigen is as yet unknown. Trimming cost V 4 bases and J 0 bases, with 6 bases left between them. From germline, CDR1 is LGHNA and CDR2 YSLEER. This CDR3 spans 13 amino acids. The sample belongs to a study of CD8+ T cells in alopecia areata. Study-level results: In scalp and blood, many expanded lesional clones persisted during tofacitinib. Having one nonresponder leaves uncertain how baseline CD8+ expansion relates to response.

cDNA prepared by RNA extraction and subsequent reverse transcription served as the template for sequencing. Sequencing used immunoSEQ multiplex PCR; TCRdb keeps in-frame clones, though not all of them. The table has about 180,000 clones, 40% to 65% seen once; the top ten hold around a tenth. The treatment here: oral pan-JAK inhibitor, 5-10 mg twice daily. The sequence came from a human donor with alopecia areata. The source was CD8+ T cells sorted from blood, collected at week 52, from a patient treated with tofacitinib. The J gene is TRBJ1-1, the V gene TRBV4-3, with unresolved D. DNA of the CDR3: TGCGCCAGCAGCCCCCGGGTGAACACTGAAGCTTTCTTT. Translated, it gives CASSPRVNTEAFF.